The rows below give T cell receptor beta chains drawn from one sample of a study of control samples from healthy donors and cancer patients. Profiled with immunoSEQ multiplex PCR; TCRdb holds only in-frame clones, not every one. The sample includes around 51,000 clones, 75% to 90% of them seen just once. The sample was blood. The receptors stem from a man in his 70s in good health. Each CDR3 is given with its conserved first and last residue. D genes are given only for firm matches. Not every row has a clone size; where given, it reads once, few, many or a size class.

v_gene,j_gene,abundance,d_gene,CDR3nt,CDR3aa
TRBV28,TRBJ2-5,NA,TRBD1,TGTGCCAGCAGTTCCACAGGGGGTTCAGGGGAGACCCAGTACTTC,CASSSTGGSGETQYF
TRBV9,TRBJ1-3,NA,NA,TGTGCCAGCAGCGTAGCCGCGGACAGCTCTGGAAACACCATATATTTT,CASSVAADSSGNTIYF
TRBV28,TRBJ2-7,NA,NA,TGTGCCAGCGGAGAAGACAGGAGGCAGTACTTC,CASGEDRRQYF
TRBV4-1,TRBJ2-7,once,NA,TGCGCCAGCAGCCCGACGGTGCGCGAATACGAGCAGTACTTC,CASSPTVREYEQYF
TRBV28,TRBJ2-3,medium-sized,NA,TGTGCCAGCAGTAGATTGGGACGGCTTACGACAGATACGCAGTATTTT,CASSRLGRLTTDTQYF
TRBV10-3,TRBJ2-1,NA,TRBD1,TGTGCCATCAGAAAATCCGGACAGGGCTTCAGTGGGAATGAGCAGTTCTTC,CAIRKSGQGFSGNEQFF
TRBV4-2,TRBJ2-2,few,NA,TGTGCCAGCAGCCCCGATGTTTGGTCAGGCGCCGGGGAGCTGTTTTTT,CASSPDVWSGAGELFF
TRBV10-1,TRBJ2-6,NA,NA,TGCGCCAGCAGTGAGACAGGGACTGGGGCCAACGTCCTGACTTTC,CASSETGTGANVLTF
TRBV28,TRBJ1-2,once,NA,TGTGCCAGCAGTTTCCCGAACATCCTTGTAGGCTACACCTTC,CASSFPNILVGYTF
TRBV2,TRBJ1-5,few,NA,TGTGCCAGCAGTGAGGAAGGGAATCAGCCCCAGCATTTT,CASSEEGNQPQHF
TRBV28,TRBJ1-5,NA,NA,TGTGCCAGCAGTTTCTCTGACAGCACTAATCAGCCCCAGCATTTT,CASSFSDSTNQPQHF
TRBV11-3,TRBJ2-3,few,TRBD2,TGTGCCAGCAGCTCCTACGGGGCGGGAGGGCCTGCGACAGATACGCAGTATTTT,CASSSYGAGGPATDTQYF
TRBV5-1,TRBJ1-4,NA,NA,TGCGCCAGCAGCTTGGTCCCAGGAAATGAAAAACTGTTTTTT,CASSLVPGNEKLFF
TRBV7-9,TRBJ2-2,NA,NA,TGTGCCAGCAGCTTAGACGGGGCCGGGGAGCTGTTTTTT,CASSLDGAGELFF
TRBV6-1,TRBJ1-2,NA,NA,TGTGCCAGCAGTGCCCTACAGACATCTGGAGGGTACTATGGCTACACCTTC,CASSALQTSGGYYGYTF
TRBV11-3,TRBJ1-6,NA,NA,TGTGCCAGCAGCTTATCTCCTTCAAATTCACCCCTCCACTTT,CASSLSPSNSPLHF
TRBV6-1,TRBJ1-1,NA,NA,TGTGCCAGCAGTGAATGGTCCGTTTCCACTGAAGCTTTCTTT,CASSEWSVSTEAFF
TRBV5-1,TRBJ1-3,NA,NA,TGCGCCAGCAGCCTACTTTCGGGGAGGCCTGGAAACACCATATATTTT,CASSLLSGRPGNTIYF
TRBV6-1,TRBJ2-3,NA,NA,TGTGCCAGCAGTGAGGCTGGGGGCTTCGGCACAGATACGCAATATTTT,CASSEAGGFGTDTQYF
TRBV9,TRBJ2-5,NA,TRBD2,TGTGCCAGCAGCGCCGGACTAGCGCACCAAGAGACCCAGTACTTC,CASSAGLAHQETQYF
TRBV19,TRBJ2-3,NA,NA,TGTGCCACAGAAATTACGCAGGGGGGCAATAGAGATACGCAGTATTTT,CATEITQGGNRDTQYF
TRBV6-2/TRBV6-3,TRBJ2-7,NA,NA,TGTGCCAGCAGTTACACCCGACAGACAAACTCCTACGAGCAGTACTTC,CASSYTRQTNSYEQYF
TRBV6-1,TRBJ1-3,NA,NA,TGTGCCAGCAGTGATTGGAGGTCGGCTACCCTCGGAAACACCATATATTTT,CASSDWRSATLGNTIYF
TRBV7-6,TRBJ2-3,NA,NA,TGTGCCAGCAGCCAACTCCCGGGTACGCAGTATTTT,CASSQLPGTQYF